This T cell receptor beta chain was captured in a study of OX40 agonist ivuxolimab in advanced cancers. For context, the study as a whole: Ivuxolimab, which targeted the costimulatory receptor OX40 (CD134), was an agonistic, fully human IgG2 monoclonal antibody. Intravenous ivuxolimab was administered to patients every 2 weeks at six dose levels: 0.01, 0.1, 0.3, 1.5, 3 and 10 mg/kg. Among the roughly 50 dose-escalation patients, some 19 had hepatocellular carcinoma, roughly 15 melanoma, 9 renal cell carcinoma and 9 head and neck cancer. In the dose-escalation cohort, 70% to 90% of patients were male, and the mean age was approximately 60 years with a range of about 20 to 79. Patients were allowed to have had prior anti-PD-1, anti-PD-L1 or anti-CTLA-4 therapy, and approximately 39% of the dose-escalation patients had been treated with checkpoint inhibitors. Three dose-escalation patients achieved partial responses, one with hepatocellular carcinoma and two with cutaneous melanoma. Peripheral TCRbeta sequencing aimed to test whether ivuxolimab altered TCR sequence diversity and caused clonal T-cell expansion. The paper reports the monotherapy dose-escalation portion (N = 52 patients) of the phase I ivuxolimab trial.

CDR1 is given as SGDLS and CDR2 as YYNGEE, both from the germline V gene. The germline V and J ends show losses of 0 bases and 5 bases respectively, and no gene match explains 6 bases of the junction. The CDR3 spans 16 residues, from the cysteine through the phenylalanine. The sequence is cut down to CDR3 DNA, 48 bases in frame from base 1. General study outcomes and caveats: Low levels of normalized T-cell clonal expansion were also seen in some patients who did not respond. The antigen specificity of the peripheral T cells that underwent clonal expansion was not determined. On average, CD8+ T cells showed more expanded clones than CD4+ T cells after ivuxolimab. At doses of 0.1 to 3.0 mg/kg, clonal expansion of both CD4+ and CD8+ blood T cells was observed from baseline to week 6. In the 0.1-3.0 mg/kg groups, partial responders were among the patients with the lowest normalized peripheral clonal expansion, particularly in CD8+ T cells.

Patients with a history of autoimmune disease or receiving systemic immunosuppression were excluded from the trial. Peripheral blood for TCR sequencing was collected from all dose cohorts at baseline, on cycle 4 day 1, and on cycle 7 day 1. The samples were taken from a phase I, first-in-human, multicenter, open-label dose-escalation trial of ivuxolimab. The trial enrolled adults with locally advanced or metastatic head and neck squamous cell, hepatocellular, melanoma or renal cell carcinoma. Before TCR sequencing, CD4+ T cells and CD8+ T cells were sorted from peripheral blood as separate populations. For sequencing of the TCRbeta CDR3 region, genomic DNA was extracted from the sorted cells. TCRbeta CDR3 regions were sequenced using the immunoSEQ Assay. In its TCRdb copy, this immuneACCESS table keeps in-frame sequences only and misses some clones. Where compared with another copy, unresolved V genes explain less than half of these, and the others have no known cause. The sample table records some 59,000 clones; roughly 90% of these occur just once. Jointly, the top ten make up roughly 4.5% of the sample.

This clone is regarded as medium-sized (0.01 to 0.1%). The antigen it recognizes is unknown. Base quality data are lacking; no much larger clone is found one base away. This chain joins TRBV9 to TRBJ2-2, with 8 central nucleotides matching TRBD1. This sequence was found in an adult with an advanced solid tumor such as melanoma, head and neck, liver or kidney cancer. The source material was CD4+ or CD8+ T cells sorted from blood, sampled in a trial of the OX40 agonist ivuxolimab. The CDR3: CASSVGQGARTGELFF. The DNA sequence follows: TGTGCCAGCAGCGTAGGCCAGGGGGCGCGTACCGGGGAGCTGTTTTTT.